This T cell receptor (beta chain) was retrieved from a study of radiotherapy plus CTLA-4 blockade in lung cancer (dated by TCRdb to the late 2010s). Background on the whole study: Among the enrolled patients, approximately 17% had an objective response, and about 31% reached disease control. On the study overall, not on this receptor specifically: Increased serum interferon-beta after radiation, together with early dynamic changes in blood T cell clones, were reported to be the strongest predictors of response. After treatment with radiotherapy and ipilimumab, TCR clones that came from tumors expanded in the peripheral blood.

To prepare the library, the immunoSEQ multiplex PCR assay was applied. Imported from immuneACCESS, the table was reduced by TCRdb to in-frame sequences with V and J called. These copies leave out some clones; in studies compared against another copy, an unresolved V gene accounts for under half, and the cause of the remainder is not known. Across this sample there are approximately 80,000 clones, with less than 85% seen only once. The top ten clones comprise approximately 0.8% of the sample. V sheds 0 bases and J sheds 2 bases, leaving 15 bases between their ends. CDR1 is given as SGHDT and CDR2 as YYEEEE, both from the germline V gene. The CDR3 runs 17 amino acids, cysteine and phenylalanine included. The read is trimmed to its CDR3 DNA, 51 bases read in frame from base 1. The study tested focal radiation therapy combined with CTLA-4 blockade (ipilimumab) in patients with chemo-refractory metastatic non-small-cell lung cancer.

Comment on this clone: The target of this receptor is not known. No base qualities exist here, and no much larger clone lies one base off it.

The rearranged segments are TRBV5-6 and TRBJ2-4, with TRBD1 tentatively as D gene (6 bases match). The TCR comes from a human donor with non-small cell lung cancer who had stable disease on radiotherapy plus ipilimumab. Here the sequenced sample was peripheral blood, taken from a patient treated with radiotherapy plus ipilimumab. For the CDR3, the sequence is CASSLGAGARTKNIQYF. The bases read TGTGCCAGCAGCTTGGGAGCAGGGGCTAGAACCAAAAACATTCAGTACTTC.